This paragraph reports one T cell receptor beta chain. The data were obtained in a study of blood T cell repertoires in COVID-19. Study-level information: Spain, Italy and the United States supplied samples that represented acute and convalescent COVID-19.

With V trimmed by 6 bases and J by 4 bases, 6 bases remained unmatched. The CDR3 is 15 amino acids. Germline assignment: CDR1 SGHAT and CDR2 FQNNGV. Per the original data handling: Reference gene primer amplification in the assay estimated nucleated cell counts. Clones were read by immunoSEQ multiplex PCR, and TCRdb kept only the in-frame ones, dropping some. V and J calls and clone size come straight from that table; D and trimming were deduced from the DNA. Of 120,000 to 150,000 clones in the sample, around 83% were seen once. This TCR was sampled from a woman older than 75 with acute or convalescent COVID-19. The sample taken for sequencing was peripheral blood. This chain joins TRBV11-2 and TRBJ2-5, with 12 bases lining up with TRBD2. The CDR3 DNA reads as TGTGCCAGCAGGCTACTAGCGGGGGGTGGAGAGACCCAGTACTTC. Protein product: CASRLLAGGGETQYF.